The 10 T cell receptor beta chains presented below share a single source sample, sequenced in a study of blood T cells in healthy people across ages. The use of a sample-barcoded 5' primer and a J-beta primer mix characterized a second PCR of roughly 6 to 11 cycles. TCRdb independently ran MiXCR on the 5' RACE reads; one entry per CDR3 protein. The table lists 780,000 or so distinct CDR3 sequences, less than 70% of them singletons. The specimen sequenced was blood. The source of these receptors is a man older than 75 in good health.

This clonotype was detected only a few times. The J gene is TRBJ2-5, the V gene TRBV24-1; D not certain. The germline V gene encodes CDR1 KGHDR and CDR2 SFDVKD. V lost 5 bases, J lost 0 bases, and 6 bases lay in between. This CDR3 is built from 13 residues. CDR3 region: CATSVSDQETQYF. The CDR3 DNA reads as TGTGCCACCAGTGTTTCAGACCAAGAGACCCAGTACTTC.

The chain carries TRBV11-1 and TRBJ2-7; D remains unclear. The germline gives CDR1 SGHAT, CDR2 FQDESV (reference sequence). The V end was cut by 5 bases, the J end by 5 bases, with 16 bases between. CDR3 length equals 14 residues. In DNA form, the CDR3 reads TGTGCCAGCAGCCGACCGGTGGGTCGGGACGAGCAGTACTTC. The encoded protein is CASSRPVGRDEQYF.

The chain recombines TRBV29-1 with TRBJ2-7, with a tentative D call TRBD1 (6 bases). The CDR3 runs to 12 residues. Germline-derived CDR1 and CDR2 are SQVTM and ANQGSEA. Deletions cut 6 bases from V and 1 base from J, with 10 bases between. This CDR3 reads CSVTGPSYEQYF. The CDR3 DNA reads TGCAGCGTAACAGGGCCTTCCTACGAGCAGTACTTC.

The chain joins TRBV24-1 to TRBJ2-5; D possibly corresponds to TRBD2 (5 bases). Trimming stripped 3 bases from V and 1 base from J, with 11 bases between. This CDR3 spans 15 amino acids. Germline CDR1 is KGHDR and CDR2 is SFDVKD. The CDR3 is CATSDPLDFQETQYF. The CDR3 region has the DNA TGTGCCACCAGTGATCCCCTGGACTTCCAAGAGACCCAGTACTTC.

This chain uses TRBV4-1 with TRBJ2-7; 10 bases agree with TRBD2. Germline V gives CDR1 MGHRA, CDR2 YSYEKL. The V segment lost 1 base and the J segment 2 bases; nucleotides outside the gene matches: 2. The CDR3 extends over 15 amino acids. CDR3 sequence (DNA): TGCGCCAGCAGCCAAGGGGGACTAGCGACCTACGAGCAGTACTTC. Residues: CASSQGGLATYEQYF.

The chain employs TRBV7-2 and TRBJ2-5; 15 positions match TRBD2. CDR1 is SGHTA and CDR2 is FQGNSA in the germline V gene. V lost 3 bases, J lost 5 bases, and 7 bases stayed unmatched. The CDR3 spans 17 residues. In DNA form, the CDR3 reads TGTGCCAGCAGCTTTCCGGGACTAGCGGGAGGCTGGGAGACCCAGTACTTC. Translating it yields CASSFPGLAGGWETQYF.

The gene calls are TRBV6-5 and TRBJ1-2; 7 bases match TRBD1. The junction had 7 bases not matched to a gene; V was cut back by 6 bases and J by 3 bases. Germline CDR1 is MNHEY and CDR2 is SVGAGI. CDR3 length: 14 residues. Here the CDR3 reads CASSRGGLDYGYTF. CDR3 coding DNA: TGTGCCAGCAGCAGGGGGGGGCTTGACTATGGCTACACCTTC.

The J gene is TRBJ2-1, the V gene TRBV20-1; D is perhaps TRBD1 (6 bases). The V end was cut by 0 bases, the J end by 7 bases, with 16 bases between. The CDR3 covers 15 residues. CDR1 DFQATT and CDR2 SNEGSKA come from the germline V gene (reference sequence). This CDR3 reads CSARDLRTALNEQFF. The CDR3 DNA is TGCAGTGCTAGAGATCTCCGGACAGCGCTTAATGAGCAGTTCTTC.

The chain uses TRBV28 and TRBJ1-5; a possible D gene is TRBD1 (6 bases). Trimming took off 3 bases at V and 5 bases at J, with 8 bases between the two ends. The V gene's germline CDR1 is MDHEN and CDR2 SYDVKM. The CDR3 has 13 amino acids. CDR3 in DNA: TGTGCCAGCAGTTTGGCAGGGGATCAGCCCCAGCATTTT. Translating it yields CASSLAGDQPQHF.

CDR3 sequence reads: CASKVEPDLNEQFF. The CDR3 region has the DNA TGTGCCAGCAAAGTTGAGCCCGACCTTAATGAGCAGTTCTTC. The rearrangement links TRBV2 to TRBJ2-1; no firm D call. Trimming took 7 bases from V and 7 from J, leaving 17 bases between them. The germline V gene encodes CDR1 SNHLY and CDR2 FYNNEI. CDR3 length: 14 amino acids.